This TCR beta chain was sequenced for a study of identical twins. TCRdb re-called the 5' RACE reads with MiXCR, one entry per CDR3 protein. This table has approximately 680,000 distinct CDR3 sequences, 7.1% appearing once. A word on this clonotype: The target antigen is unknown.

General study results and limits: When twins shared out-of-frame alpha sequences, those sequences had excess low generation probability. Beta clonotypes that were abundant in cord blood contained fewer insertions, a pattern absent from memory repertoires.

V lost 2 bases and J 2 bases, leaving 16 bases between the germline ends. Germline V gene lookup returns CDR1 SGHRS and CDR2 YFSETQ. This CDR3 is 16 amino acids long. This sample also belongs to another study, concerning yellow fever vaccine responses in identical twins.

The chain employs TRBV5-1 and TRBJ2-5; D possibly corresponds to TRBD2 (6 bases). Material: PBMCs. This clonotype was obtained from a woman aged 18-29 years in good health. The CDR3 here is CASSLGTSYIQETQYF. As DNA, the CDR3 is TGCGCCAGCAGCTTAGGTACTAGCTACATTCAAGAGACCCAGTACTTC.